This T cell receptor (beta chain) comes out of a study of control samples from healthy donors and cancer patients (dated by TCRdb to 2020 to 2021). Spanning cysteine to phenylalanine, the CDR3 consists of 17 amino acids. Kept here is only the CDR3 DNA, which spans 51 bases and is read in frame from base 1. From the germline V gene, CDR1 is KGHSH and CDR2 is LQKENI. V is cut by 2 bases and J by 0 bases, and the space between the germline ends is 13 bases. On this clone itself: Its cognate antigen has yet to be identified. No much larger clone exists at a distance of one base, and base qualities are not known.

Library construction relied on the immunoSEQ multiplex PCR assay. In TCRdb, the immuneACCESS table is reduced to in-frame sequences with V and J assigned. These tables do not hold every clone; where another copy was compared, an unresolved V gene accounts for under half, and the others remain unexplained. The sample table shows 95,000 to 130,000 clones, and 88% are seen once. About 2.1% of the sample lies in the top ten. The sequence links TRBV18 to TRBJ2-2, and TRBD1 may be the D gene, going by 6 matching bases. The material sequenced was blood. The sequence derives from a woman in her sixties or seventies in good health. Here is the DNA: TGTGCCAGCTCACCATATGTACAGGGCCCGAACACCGGGGAGCTGTTTTTT. Its coded protein is CASSPYVQGPNTGELFF.